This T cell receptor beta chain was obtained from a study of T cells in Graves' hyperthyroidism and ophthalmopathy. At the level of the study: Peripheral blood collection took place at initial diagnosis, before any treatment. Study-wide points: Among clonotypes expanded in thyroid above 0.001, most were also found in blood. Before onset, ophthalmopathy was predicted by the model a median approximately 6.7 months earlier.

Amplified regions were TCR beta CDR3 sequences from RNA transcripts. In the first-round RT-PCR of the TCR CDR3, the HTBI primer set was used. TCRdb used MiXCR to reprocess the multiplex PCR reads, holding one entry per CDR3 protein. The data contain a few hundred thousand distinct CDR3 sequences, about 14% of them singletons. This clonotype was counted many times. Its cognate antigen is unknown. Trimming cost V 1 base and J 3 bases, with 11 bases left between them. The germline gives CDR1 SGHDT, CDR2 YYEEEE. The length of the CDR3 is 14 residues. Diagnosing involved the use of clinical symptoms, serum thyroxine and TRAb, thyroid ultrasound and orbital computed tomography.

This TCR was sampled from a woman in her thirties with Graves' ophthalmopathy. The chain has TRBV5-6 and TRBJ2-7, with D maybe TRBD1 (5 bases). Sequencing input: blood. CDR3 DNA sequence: TGTGCCAGCAGCTTGATGAGGCAGGGCTACGAGCAGTACTTC. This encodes CASSLMRQGYEQYF.